The 25 T cell receptor beta chains below come from one sample, sequenced in a study of T-cell reconstitution after alpha-beta-depleted transplantation in children. It was with unique molecular identifiers that the TCRbeta library was prepared. A single record per CDR3 protein comes from TCRdb applying MiXCR to the PCR reads. The data show about a million distinct CDR3 sequences, 25% to 35% seen once. This sample comprised PBMCs, mostly from graft donor cells, obtained 360 days after TCRalphabeta/CD19-depleted stem cell transplant. Receptors originate from a boy under two years old who had a stem cell transplant for SCID, so the T cells may come from the graft donor.

This clonotype occurred a few times. This chain links TRBV12-3 or TRBV12-4 with TRBJ1-1; a weak D match, TRBD1 (5 bases). Trimming stripped 3 bases from V and 0 bases from J, with 17 bases between. CDR3 length: 17 amino acids. In DNA, the CDR3 is TGTGCCAGCAGTTTTGATTATAGGGACGGGATGAACACTGAAGCTTTCTTT. This sequence encodes CASSFDYRDGMNTEAFF.

This clonotype was observed a handful of times. The gene calls are TRBV29-1 and TRBJ2-7, with 8 bases identical to TRBD2. CDR1 and CDR2 from the germline V gene are SQVTM and ANQGSEA. The V segment lost 0 bases and the J segment 0 bases; nucleotides outside the gene matches: 4. The CDR3 contains 15 residues. CDR3: CSVEDRAGGSYEQYF. The CDR3 nucleotides read TGCAGCGTTGAAGATCGTGCGGGGGGCTCCTACGAGCAGTACTTC.

In its sample, this clonotype was seen a few times. This rearrangement joins TRBV7-2 to TRBJ2-7, with D hard to call. Germline V gene data show CDR1 as SGHTA and CDR2 as FQGNSA. Between the trimmed V and J ends, which lost 4 bases and 1 base, there was a span of 14 bases. There are 15 residues in the CDR3. This CDR3 is CASSSTAQLSYEQYF. CDR3 coding DNA: TGTGCCAGCAGCTCAACCGCACAGTTATCCTACGAGCAGTACTTC. Variable domain in full (rest from reference TRBV7-2 and TRBJ2-7): GAGVSQSPSNKVTEKGKDVELRCDPISGHTALYWYRQSLGQGLEFLIYFQGNSAPDKSGLPSDRFSAERTGGSVSTLTIQRTQQEDSAVYLCASSSTAQLSYEQYFGPGTRLTVT.

The V call is TRBV4-2, the J call TRBJ2-5; 9 nucleotides align to TRBD2. The CDR3 sequence is 16 residues long. The germline V gene encodes CDR1 LGHNA and CDR2 YNFKEQ. The trim removed 3 bases at V and 2 bases at J, leaving 7 bases unmatched. The chain's CDR3 is CASSHRASGVQETQYF. The CDR3 nucleotides are TGTGCCAGCAGCCATAGGGCTAGCGGGGTTCAAGAGACCCAGTACTTC.

This clonotype has a handful of counts. V and J are TRBV12-3 or TRBV12-4 and TRBJ2-1; tentative D call: TRBD2 (7 bases). The CDR3 spans 16 residues. V dropped 5 bases and J dropped 0 bases, with 14 bases sitting between them. CDR3: CASSAWRGPSYNEQFF. CDR3 DNA: TGTGCCAGCAGTGCCTGGCGGGGGCCCTCCTACAATGAGCAGTTCTTC.

This chain joins TRBV12-3 or TRBV12-4 and TRBJ2-7, with D perhaps TRBD2 (6 bases). The CDR3 runs 14 residues. V dropped 6 bases and J dropped 6 bases, with 18 bases sitting between them. The CDR3 DNA reads TGTGCCAGCAGCCCCGTCCTAGCGAATGGCGAGCAGTACTTC. Amino acid sequence: CASSPVLANGEQYF.

This clonotype came up many times. V and J are TRBV12-3 or TRBV12-4 and TRBJ2-7; 8 positions agree with TRBD1. The trim removed 2 bases at V and 2 bases at J, leaving 5 bases unmatched. There are 15 residues in the CDR3. CDR3 in amino acids: CASSLRQGIAYEQYF. DNA of the CDR3: TGTGCCAGCAGTTTACGACAGGGGATCGCCTACGAGCAGTACTTC.

This clonotype was seen only a few times. The chain carries TRBV20-1 and TRBJ2-1; 8 nucleotides match TRBD1. The CDR3 totals 15 residues. V lost 6 bases, J lost 0 bases, and 7 bases stayed unmatched. The germline V gene has CDR1 DFQATT and CDR2 SNEGSKA (reference sequence). CDR3 protein: CSARPGTGSYNEQFF. In DNA form, the CDR3 reads TGCAGTGCCAGACCCGGGACAGGCTCCTACAATGAGCAGTTCTTC.

J is TRBJ2-1 and V is TRBV9, with D possibly being TRBD1 (6 bases). The CDR3 consists of 15 residues. V was trimmed by 1 base and J by 4 bases, leaving 12 bases between them. CDR1 SGDLS and CDR2 YYNGEE come from the germline V gene. Here the CDR3 reads CASSVTPGTYNEQFF. In DNA form, the CDR3 reads TGTGCCAGCAGCGTAACTCCGGGGACATACAATGAGCAGTTCTTC.

This clonotype showed up just a few times. Here the CDR3 DNA reads TGCAGCGTTGCTAGCGGTGAAGAGACCCAGTACTTC. This gives the protein CSVASGEETQYF. V gene TRBV29-1 combines with J gene TRBJ2-5; 7 bases fit TRBD2. With V trimmed by 4 bases and J by 3 bases, 2 bases remained unmatched. The CDR3 has 12 amino acids. Looked up from germline, CDR1 is SQVTM and CDR2 is ANQGSEA.

This clonotype was picked up a small number of times. The genes are TRBV7-9 and TRBJ2-3; maybe TRBD1 (7 bases). The germline V gene encodes CDR1 SEHNR and CDR2 FQNEAQ (reference sequence). V was clipped by 8 bases and J by 2 bases, with 17 bases between them. The CDR3 totals 15 residues. CDR3 region: CASPPGGSPTDTQYF. CDR3 nucleotide sequence: TGTGCCAGCCCCCCAGGGGGGTCCCCCACAGATACGCAGTATTTT.

The chain uses TRBV29-1 and TRBJ2-3, with TRBD1 matching over 9 bases. Germline trimming cut 6 bases from V and 4 bases from J; bases unmatched to any gene: 17. Germline lookup yields CDR1 SQVTM and CDR2 ANQGSEA. The CDR3 is 17 amino acids. CDR3 region: CSVAHFQDRGNPDTQYF. In DNA form, the CDR3 reads TGCAGCGTCGCTCACTTCCAGGACAGGGGTAACCCAGATACGCAGTATTTT.

The chain links TRBV4-1 to TRBJ2-2, with D perhaps matching TRBD1 or TRBD2 (5 bases each). The CDR3 extends over 15 amino acids. Trimming left V 0 bases short and J 3 bases short, with 8 bases between. Germline lookup yields CDR1 MGHRA and CDR2 YSYEKL. CDR3 in amino acids: CASSQEGTDTGELFF. The CDR3 DNA sequence: TGCGCCAGCAGCCAAGAAGGGACGGACACCGGGGAGCTGTTTTTT.

This chain links TRBV27 with TRBJ2-1; 8 bases line up with TRBD1. The CDR3 totals 14 residues. J was trimmed by 3 bases and V by 10 bases; bases with no gene match: 8. Germline V gives CDR1 MNHEY, CDR2 SMNVEV (reference sequence). The CDR3 sequence: CATTAGGYYNEQFF. CDR3 bases: TGTGCCACCACCGCAGGGGGCTACTACAATGAGCAGTTCTTC.

This clonotype was recorded only once. The V call is TRBV13, the J call TRBJ2-1, with D maybe TRBD2 (6 bases). CDR1 and CDR2 (germline): PRHDT, FYEKMQ (reference sequence). Trimming removed 5 bases from V and 4 bases from J, with 18 bases in between. This CDR3 spans 16 amino acids. In DNA form, the CDR3 reads TGTGCCAGCAGCGTCCTGACTGGAGGGCCATACAATGAGCAGTTCTTC. Amino acids: CASSVLTGGPYNEQFF.

The chain joins TRBV7-6 to TRBJ2-7; unclear D gene. The germline V gene encodes CDR1 SGHVS and CDR2 FNYEAQ. The CDR3 runs to 16 residues. The V and J ends lost 2 bases and 1 base respectively, with 15 bases between them. CDR3 amino acids: CASSLLGSVSSYEQYF. CDR3 bases: TGTGCCAGCAGCTTATTGGGGTCAGTCTCATCCTACGAGCAGTACTTC.

The chain recombines TRBV3-1 with TRBJ2-7; 7 bases map to TRBD1. The CDR3 contains 15 residues. Germline V gene sequence: CDR1 LGHDT, CDR2 YNNKEL (reference sequence). V shed 4 bases and J 2 bases; nucleotides not matched to a gene: 8. CDR3: CASSLPGQRPYEQYF. As DNA, the CDR3 is TGTGCCAGCAGCCTGCCGGGACAGCGACCCTACGAGCAGTACTTC.

V and J are TRBV7-9 and TRBJ2-7; unclear D gene. There are 16 residues in the CDR3. V lost 2 bases, J lost 1 base, and 15 bases lay in between. Germline CDR1 is SEHNR and CDR2 is FQNEAQ (reference sequence). CDR3 loop: CASSLTLSATSYEQYF. The CDR3 nucleotides read TGTGCCAGCAGCTTAACGCTCTCAGCGACGTCCTACGAGCAGTACTTC.

The chain uses TRBV6-5 and TRBJ2-3; TRBD1 matches 8 bases. The germline V gene encodes CDR1 MNHEY and CDR2 SVGAGI. The CDR3 contains 18 residues. V shed 4 bases, J shed 0 bases, and the junction held 12 bases outside the gene matches. The CDR3 bases are TGTGCCAGCAGTTCGCTATCGGCCAGGGGGCGAAGCACAGATACGCAGTATTTT. This gives the protein CASSSLSARGRSTDTQYF.

In this sample, this clonotype turned up a few times. The rearrangement uses TRBV6-2 or TRBV6-3 and TRBJ2-3; 8 bases are shared with TRBD2. Germline CDR1 and CDR2: MNHEY and SVGEGT. The trim removed 0 bases at V and 4 bases at J, leaving 12 bases unmatched. The CDR3 length is 18 residues. The CDR3 loop is CASSYSIWSGLVADTQYF. CDR3 sequence (DNA): TGTGCCAGCAGTTACTCGATTTGGTCGGGACTAGTCGCAGATACGCAGTATTTT.

The genes are TRBV2 and TRBJ2-7, with TRBD1 matching 7 bases. The CDR3 extends over 14 amino acids. Trimming cost V 6 bases and J 2 bases; bases outside gene matches: 7. The germline V gene encodes CDR1 SNHLY and CDR2 FYNNEI. The CDR3 DNA follows: TGTGCCAGCAGGTGGGACAGTTGGGCCTACGAGCAGTACTTC. Translating gives CASRWDSWAYEQYF. Based on the CDR3 plus reference TRBV2 and TRBJ2-7, the full variable domain is EPEVTQTPSHQVTQMGQEVILRCVPISNHLYFYWYRQILGQKVEFLVSFYNNEISEKSEIFDDQFSVERPDGSNFTLKIRSTKLEDSAMYFCASRWDSWAYEQYFGPGTRLTVT.

This clonotype was picked up a small number of times. The chain is built from TRBV6-5 and TRBJ1-5, with unresolved D. Germline CDR1 and CDR2: MNHEY and SVGAGI. V was trimmed by 0 bases and J by 9 bases, leaving 9 bases between them. The CDR3 has 13 amino acids. CDR3 nucleotide sequence: TGTGCCAGCAGTTACTCGGCTGAAAGGCCCCAGCATTTT. Protein sequence: CASSYSAERPQHF.

This clonotype was counted once. The chain couples TRBV12-3 or TRBV12-4 to TRBJ2-3, with 9 bases lining up with TRBD1. The length of the CDR3 is 11 residues. The ends lost 6 bases at V and 14 bases at J; junction bases unmatched: 6. As DNA, the CDR3 is TGTGCCAGCAGCCCCGGGACAGGGTGGTATTTT. Translation: CASSPGTGWYF.

This chain connects TRBV5-1 to TRBJ2-5; 13 bases fit TRBD2. The germline V gene has CDR1 SGHRS and CDR2 YFSETQ. CDR3 length: 15 residues. The V segment lost 4 bases and the J segment 3 bases; nucleotides outside the gene matches: 3. CDR3 loop: CASSTGTSGKETQYF. The CDR3 nucleotides read TGCGCCAGCAGCACGGGGACTAGCGGGAAAGAGACCCAGTACTTC.

The sample holds a few counts of this clonotype. The J gene is TRBJ2-7, the V gene TRBV12-3 or TRBV12-4; TRBD2 agrees at 8 bases. Trimming at V came to 5 bases and at J to 5 bases, leaving 11 bases not matched to a gene. The CDR3 is 15 amino acids. The CDR3 here is CASSPGGVVSHEQYF. CDR3 nucleotide sequence: TGTGCCAGCAGTCCGGGGGGGGTAGTCTCACACGAGCAGTACTTC.